The 3 T cell receptor beta chains below all came from one sample that was sequenced in a study of T cell changes during pregnancy in multiple sclerosis. Clones were read by immunoSEQ multiplex PCR, and TCRdb kept only the in-frame ones, dropping some. The sample gives about 59,000 clones, around 94% of which show up once; about 2.6% is in the top ten. The material was CD8+ T cells from peripheral blood mononuclear cells, obtained after pregnancy. The receptors here all came from a female donor with multiple sclerosis, enrolled in a pregnancy study.

This clone was recorded once. CDR3 DNA: TGTGCCAGCAGCTTATCAGGGTCTCCGTTCTCTGGAAACACCATATATTTT. This translates into CASSLSGSPFSGNTIYF. The chain has TRBV7-9 and TRBJ1-3; D perhaps matches TRBD1 (5 bases). V lost 2 bases, J lost 0 bases, and 14 bases lay in between. This CDR3 region has 17 residues. Germline V gene data show CDR1 as SEHNR and CDR2 as FQNEAQ (reference sequence). The whole variable domain, filled in from reference TRBV7-9 and TRBJ1-3, reads DTGVSQNPRHKITKRGQNVTFRCDPISEHNRLYWYRQTLGQGPEFLTYFQNEAQLEKSRLLSDRFSAERPKGSFSTLEIQRTEQGDSAMYLCASSLSGSPFSGNTIYFGEGSWLTVV.

The CDR3 DNA reads as TGTGCCAGCAGCCTGGGGGGGGCTAATAACTATGGCTACACCTTC. This sequence encodes CASSLGGANNYGYTF. J is TRBJ1-2 and V is TRBV7-9, with a tentative D call TRBD1 (6 bases). The CDR3 covers 15 residues. Trimming stripped 5 bases from V and 1 base from J, with 14 bases between. In germline, CDR1 is SEHNR, CDR2 FQNEAQ (reference sequence).

This chain joins TRBV2 and TRBJ2-3; 7 bases line up with TRBD1. Trimming took 5 bases from V and 4 from J; bases not matched to a gene: 9. The CDR3 length is 15 residues. CDR1 and CDR2 (germline): SNHLY, FYNNEI. In nucleotides, the CDR3 is TGTGCCAGCAGTCCGGGACAGATATCGGCAGATACGCAGTATTTT. It is translated as CASSPGQISADTQYF.